Each of the 19 T cell receptor beta chains below was sequenced from the same sample in a study of identical twins. TCRdb analysed the 5' RACE reads with MiXCR anew, one entry per CDR3 protein. The table records about 1.7 million distinct CDR3 sequences, 25% to 35% of them present only once. Sequenced: cord blood. The receptors here all came from a newborn girl in good health.

V usage is TRBV20-1 and J usage is TRBJ2-5; 7 bases align to TRBD2. The germline V gene encodes CDR1 DFQATT and CDR2 SNEGSKA (reference sequence). The V gene end was trimmed by 3 bases and the J gene end by 11 bases; junction bases not matched to a gene: 15. The CDR3 sequence is 14 residues long. Here the CDR3 DNA reads TGCAGTGCTAGTGGGCGGGAGAGGGGTAATGAGCAGTACTTC. Translation gives CSASGRERGNEQYF.

The sample holds a few counts of this clonotype. V usage is TRBV7-4 and J usage is TRBJ1-5, with D possibly matching TRBD1 (6 bases). This CDR3 spans 14 amino acids. Germline V gene data show CDR1 as SGHVT and CDR2 as SQSDAQ. V was trimmed by 6 bases and J by 4 bases, leaving 13 bases between them. The CDR3 reads CASSYGQRNQPQHF. The CDR3 coding sequence is TGTGCCAGCAGTTACGGACAGCGTAATCAGCCCCAGCATTTT. Looking up the rest from reference TRBV7-4 and TRBJ1-5 gives the full variable domain: GAGVSQSPRYKVAKRGRDVALRCDSISGHVTLYWYRQTLGQGSEVLTYSQSDAQRDKSGRPSGRFSAERPERSVSTLKIQRTEQGDSAVYLCASSYGQRNQPQHFGDGTRLSIL.

As concerns this clonotype: One junction end disagrees with the germline gene, perhaps due to a read error. The gene calls are TRBV5-6 and TRBJ2-7; TRBD2 aligns across 8 bases. CDR3 size: 13 residues. Germline V gives CDR1 SGHDT, CDR2 YYEEEE. The CDR3 bases are TGTGCCAGCAGCTTAGCGGGAGTCTACGAGCAGGACTTC. Its protein product is CASSLAGVYEQDF.

The rearrangement joins TRBV5-1 to TRBJ1-2; possibly TRBD1 for D (6 bases). This CDR3 is built from 15 residues. V was pared by 3 bases and J by 0 bases, with 12 bases between. Germline V lookup: CDR1 SGHRS, CDR2 YFSETQ. CDR3 in DNA: TGCGCCAGCAGCTCAACAGGGTTATCTAACTATGGCTACACCTTC. Encoded protein: CASSSTGLSNYGYTF.

This clonotype occurred a few times. The chain recombines TRBV12-3 or TRBV12-4 with TRBJ2-3, with 8 nucleotides matching TRBD1. V dropped 7 bases and J dropped 1; count of bases not matched to a gene: 7. The CDR3 is 15 residues long. CDR3 sequence (DNA): TGTGCCAGCACCGCGACAGGGGCCGGCACAGATACGCAGTATTTT. Its translation is CASTATGAGTDTQYF.

The chain links TRBV30 to TRBJ2-5; 12 bases match TRBD2. Germline assignment: CDR1 GTSNPN and CDR2 SVGIG (reference sequence). Trimming at V came to 2 bases and at J to 7 bases, leaving 2 bases not matched to a gene. This CDR3 is built from 13 residues. The CDR3 bases are TGTGCCTGGAGTCCACTAGCGGGGGGGACCCAGTACTTC. It is translated as CAWSPLAGGTQYF.

This chain links TRBV7-8 with TRBJ2-3; 8 bases agree with TRBD2. Trimming cost V 1 base and J 6 bases; bases outside gene matches: 9. CDR3 size: 16 residues. Germline lookup yields CDR1 SGHVS and CDR2 FQNEAQ. CDR3 sequence: CASSLVPGGAMDTQYF. CDR3 nucleotides: TGTGCCAGCAGCTTAGTTCCCGGGGGGGCAATGGATACGCAGTATTTT.

Of note for this clonotype: This may be a read error: a much more frequent sequence differs by one nucleotide. The chain is built from TRBV28 and TRBJ2-4; maybe TRBD1 (6 bases). CDR3 length: 14 amino acids. Germline V gene lookup returns CDR1 MDHEN and CDR2 SYDVKM. The V end was cut by 6 bases, the J end by 13 bases, with 22 bases between. CDR3 nucleotide sequence: TGTGCCAGCAGGTTACGGTTGACAGGAGAGGGGCAGTACTTC. Translation gives CASRLRLTGEGQYF.

The chain carries TRBV11-2 and TRBJ1-1, with D unclear. The CDR3 has 15 amino acids. The V gene lost 0 bases and the J gene lost 4 bases, with 12 bases spanning the gap. From germline, CDR1 is SGHAT and CDR2 FQNNGV. The CDR3, as DNA: TGTGCCAGCAGCTTAGAGGGCGGCTCGGGCACTGAAGCTTTCTTT. Translating gives CASSLEGGSGTEAFF.

This clonotype was seen a handful of times. The V gene is TRBV20-1, the J gene TRBJ2-1, with D perhaps TRBD2 (6 bases). This CDR3 has 15 amino acids. V lost 5 bases to trimming and J lost 9 bases, with 23 bases between them. Germline-derived CDR1 and CDR2 are DFQATT and SNEGSKA (reference sequence). CDR3: CSALSTGVLIGEQFF. CDR3 DNA sequence: TGCAGTGCTCTATCAACGGGAGTCCTCATTGGTGAGCAGTTCTTC.

This chain links TRBV10-3 with TRBJ1-2, with D unresolved. Germline V gene data show CDR1 as ENHRY and CDR2 as SYGVKD. V was pared by 3 bases and J by 6 bases, with 8 bases between. CDR3 length: 12 amino acids. CDR3 region: CAISEGSNGYTF. In nucleotides, the CDR3 is TGTGCCATCAGTGAAGGGTCGAATGGCTACACCTTC.

This clonotype was seen a few times. V gene TRBV5-6 combines with J gene TRBJ2-7, with no clear D. Germline V lookup: CDR1 SGHDT, CDR2 YYEEEE. Trimming shortened V by 3 bases and J by 0 bases, and 13 bases separated the two germline ends. The CDR3 sequence is 15 residues long. The CDR3 region has the DNA TGTGCCAGCAGCTCTCTGGCGACCGGCTCCTACGAGCAGTACTTC. It encodes CASSSLATGSYEQYF.

The chain uses TRBV5-1 and TRBJ2-5; 7 positions agree with TRBD1. Unmatched junction bases numbered 13, after V lost 1 base and J lost 4 bases. The CDR3 sequence is 17 residues long. CDR1 is SGHRS, CDR2 YFSETQ, per germline. CDR3 loop: CASSLIDSRGQGETQYF. The CDR3 nucleotides are TGCGCCAGCAGCTTGATAGATTCAAGGGGGCAGGGAGAGACCCAGTACTTC.

This clonotype came up many times. The V gene is TRBV7-2, the J gene TRBJ2-7; TRBD2 matches at 11 bases. CDR3 length: 17 residues. Germline assignment: CDR1 SGHTA and CDR2 FQGNSA. V lost 1 base to trimming and J lost 3 bases; unmatched junction nucleotides: 8. The CDR3 here is CASSLGGSGLAGYEQYF. The CDR3 DNA reads as TGTGCCAGCAGCTTAGGTGGTTCTGGACTAGCGGGCTACGAGCAGTACTTC.

This clonotype was recorded a few times. The gene calls are TRBV7-9 and TRBJ1-2, with D unclear. V shed 1 base and J shed 0 bases, with 9 bases lying between them. The CDR3 covers 15 residues. Germline assignment: CDR1 SEHNR and CDR2 FQNEAQ (reference sequence). This chain's CDR3 is CASSLVQAANYGYTF. The CDR3, as DNA: TGTGCCAGCAGCTTAGTCCAGGCCGCTAACTATGGCTACACCTTC.

This clonotype was counted only a few times. The chain combines TRBV29-1 with TRBJ1-2; possible D gene TRBD1, 6 bases. The CDR3 contains 13 residues. Trimming stripped 2 bases from V and 8 bases from J, with 15 bases between. CDR1 is SQVTM and CDR2 is ANQGSEA in the germline V gene. For the CDR3, the DNA is TGCAGCGTTGAACCGGGGGCGCTGGAAGGCTACACCTTC. This sequence encodes CSVEPGALEGYTF. The variable domain in full, completed from reference TRBV29-1 and TRBJ1-2, reads SAVISQKPSRDICQRGTSLTIQCQVDSQVTMMFWYRQQPGQSLTLIATANQGSEATYESGFVIDKFPISRPNLTFSTLTVSNMSPEDSSIYLCSVEPGALEGYTFGSGTRLTVV.

The chain employs TRBV2 and TRBJ1-5, with a weak D call TRBD1 (5 bases). V was shortened by 3 bases and J by 2 bases, with 11 bases between the two germline ends. CDR1 and CDR2 (germline): SNHLY, FYNNEI. The CDR3 spans 15 residues. DNA of the CDR3: TGTGCCAGCAGTGACGCAGGGAATGGCAATCAGCCCCAGCATTTT. Its translation: CASSDAGNGNQPQHF.

This clonotype was observed a few times. This sequence joins TRBV30 and TRBJ1-2, with TRBD1 matching over 7 bases. The CDR3 covers 11 residues. The J segment lost 5 bases and the V segment lost 6 bases, leaving 3 bases of the junction unmatched. Germline CDR1 GTSNPN, CDR2 SVGIG (reference sequence). The CDR3 sequence: CACSQGYGYTF. In DNA, the CDR3 is TGTGCCTGTTCACAGGGGTATGGCTACACCTTC.

This chain links TRBV2 with TRBJ1-2; TRBD1 agrees at 7 bases. This CDR3 comprises 13 residues. The V gene's germline CDR1 is SNHLY and CDR2 FYNNEI. V dropped 6 bases and J dropped 7; count of bases not matched to a gene: 8. The CDR3 DNA reads as TGTGCCAGCAGACCCAATCAGGGGGTTGGCTACACCTTC. As protein: CASRPNQGVGYTF.